Shown below are 27 T cell receptor beta chains from a single sample sequenced in a study of OX40 agonist ivuxolimab in advanced cancers. The assay was immunoSEQ multiplex PCR, and TCRdb's table has in-frame clones only and misses some. The sample lists around 74,000 clones; around 92% were seen once. Source: CD4+ or CD8+ T cells sorted from blood, taken in a trial of the OX40 agonist ivuxolimab. The source is an adult with an advanced solid tumor such as melanoma, head and neck, liver or kidney cancer.

CDR3 loop: CASSRDGSSYNEQFF. CDR3 bases: TGTGCCAGCAGTCGGGACGGGAGCTCCTACAATGAGCAGTTCTTC. The V gene is TRBV27, the J gene TRBJ2-1, with a tentative D call TRBD2 (6 bases). V lost 5 bases and J 0 bases, leaving 11 bases between the germline ends. Germline CDR1 and CDR2: MNHEY and SMNVEV (reference sequence). The CDR3 consists of 15 residues.

The chain has TRBV6-4 and TRBJ2-3; 7 bases line up with TRBD2. The junction had 5 bases not matched to a gene; V was cut back by 2 bases and J by 0 bases. Germline CDR1 and CDR2: MRHNA and SNTAGT. The CDR3 has 16 residues. The CDR3 DNA sequence: TGTGCCAGCAGTGACCAAGCGGGGATGAGCACAGATACGCAGTATTTT. The encoded protein is CASSDQAGMSTDTQYF.

V usage is TRBV7-9 and J usage is TRBJ2-7; D remains unclear. The V gene's germline CDR1 is SEHNR and CDR2 FQNEAQ (reference sequence). The CDR3 runs to 14 residues. Trimming shortened V by 5 bases and J by 2 bases, and 13 bases separated the two germline ends. The CDR3 bases are TGTGCCAGCAGCGCCTCTGGTGGGACCTACGAGCAGTACTTC. Translation gives CASSASGGTYEQYF.

V gene TRBV6-5 combines with J gene TRBJ2-1; D ambiguous. Germline V gene sequence: CDR1 MNHEY, CDR2 SVGAGI. CDR3 length equals 12 residues. The V end lost 5 bases, the J end lost 8 bases, and 10 bases lay between the germline ends. The chain's CDR3 is CASSRTPDEQFF. CDR3 DNA: TGTGCCAGCAGTCGAACCCCGGATGAGCAGTTCTTC.

The CDR3, as DNA: TGTGCCTGGAGTGTACAGGCGGGTTCCTACAATGAGCAGTTCTTC. Protein product: CAWSVQAGSYNEQFF. The rearrangement links TRBV30 to TRBJ2-1; D may match TRBD1 or TRBD2 (5 bases each). There are 15 residues in the CDR3. Trimming took 0 bases from V and 1 from J, leaving 10 bases between them. Per germline, CDR1 GTSNPN and CDR2 SVGIG (reference sequence). The entire variable domain, with the rest obtained from reference TRBV30 and TRBJ2-1, is as follows: SQTIHQWPATLVQPVGSPLSLECTVEGTSNPNLYWYRQAAGRGLQLLFYSVGIGQISSEVPQNLSASRPQDRQFILSSKKLLLSDSGFYLCAWSVQAGSYNEQFFGPGTRLTVL.

This clone was seen more than once but under ten times. The chain recombines TRBV29-1 with TRBJ1-1; D unresolved. In germline, CDR1 is SQVTM, CDR2 ANQGSEA. V was trimmed by 6 bases and J by 2 bases, leaving 10 bases between them. The CDR3 consists of 12 residues. The DNA for the CDR3 is TGCAGCGTACACAGAATAAACACTGAAGCTTTCTTT. It translates to CSVHRINTEAFF.

The chain is built from TRBV21-1 and TRBJ1-1. TRBV21-1 is listed as a pseudogene. The CDR3 totals 17 residues. The CDR3 DNA sequence: TGTGCCAGCAGCAAAGAATACCACAGCCGCGGGGCTCCAGAAGCTTTCTTT. This sequence encodes CASSKEYHSRGAPEAFF.

This clone was picked up one time. This chain links TRBV19 with TRBJ2-2; D is undetermined. The CDR3 has 12 residues. CDR1 LNHDA and CDR2 SQIVND come from the germline V gene (reference sequence). V lost 3 bases and J 6 bases, leaving 5 bases between the germline ends. The CDR3 DNA sequence: TGTGCCAGTAGTATCTTCGCCGGGGAGCTGTTTTTT. Its protein product is CASSIFAGELFF.

The chain recombines TRBV25-1 with TRBJ1-2, with no clear D. Deletions cut 3 bases from V and 5 bases from J, with 19 bases between. The CDR3 consists of 16 residues. Germline values: CDR1 MGHDK, CDR2 SYGVNS. Written as DNA, the CDR3 is TGTGCCAGCAGTGACCCCACACTCGGCGGGGTATATGGCTACACCTTC. This translates into CASSDPTLGGVYGYTF.

The genes are TRBV5-1 and TRBJ1-2; 7 bases map to TRBD1. V was pared by 6 bases and J by 7 bases, with 15 bases of the junction left unmatched. The CDR3 sequence is 15 residues long. CDR1 is SGHRS, CDR2 YFSETQ, per germline. The CDR3 coding sequence is TGCGCCAGCACCAACCCCGGGATAGGGGGCTCTGGCTACACCTTC. Residues: CASTNPGIGGSGYTF.

The CDR3 coding sequence is TGTGCCAGTAGTACCCCCCTGGGCAGGACAGATACGCAGTATTTT. Encoded protein: CASSTPLGRTDTQYF. J is TRBJ2-3 and V is TRBV19; D is unclear. Germline assignment: CDR1 LNHDA and CDR2 SQIVND (reference sequence). V was clipped by 4 bases and J by 3 bases, with 14 bases between them. The length of the CDR3 is 15 residues.

The chain employs TRBV29-1 and TRBJ1-4, with 7 bases aligning to TRBD1. Per the germline V gene, CDR1 is SQVTM and CDR2 is ANQGSEA. This CDR3 comprises 13 residues. V gave up 6 bases and J gave up 12 bases; unmatched junction bases: 13. CDR3 loop: CSVAEQGTVELFF. CDR3 bases: TGCAGCGTGGCCGAACAGGGGACAGTGGAACTGTTTTTT.

This clone was seen just once. V gene TRBV30 combines with J gene TRBJ2-3, with a possible D match to TRBD2 (5 bases). Germline CDR1 is GTSNPN and CDR2 is SVGIG (reference sequence). Trimming stripped 1 base from V and 2 bases from J, with 10 bases between. The CDR3 consists of 14 residues. This chain's CDR3 is CAWSENGVTDTQYF. CDR3 nucleotides: TGTGCCTGGAGTGAAAACGGGGTCACAGATACGCAGTATTTT.

This clone was recorded once. V usage is TRBV11-2 and J usage is TRBJ1-1; a possible D gene is TRBD1 (6 bases). The CDR3 spans 12 residues. CDR1 is SGHAT, CDR2 FQNNGV, per germline. The V and J ends lost 5 bases and 7 bases respectively, with 11 bases between them. CDR3 residues: CASSPQGLEAFF. The DNA for the CDR3 is TGTGCCAGCAGCCCACAGGGACTTGAAGCTTTCTTT.

The rearrangement joins TRBV5-1 to TRBJ2-5; D is possibly TRBD2 (6 bases). Germline V gene sequence: CDR1 SGHRS, CDR2 YFSETQ. There are 15 residues in the CDR3. Trimming shortened V by 1 base and J by 1 base, and 11 bases separated the two germline ends. The CDR3 DNA follows: TGCGCCAGCAGCTTGATCGGGAGCTCCCAAGAGACCCAGTACTTC. Translated, it gives CASSLIGSSQETQYF.

The CDR3 coding sequence is TGTGCCAGCAGCTTGACAGGGGAGTACACTGAAGCTTTCTTT. Protein product: CASSLTGEYTEAFF. The V and J genes are TRBV7-2 and TRBJ1-1; TRBD1 matches 8 bases. The CDR3 consists of 14 residues. CDR1 and CDR2 (germline): SGHTA, FQGNSA. Unmatched junction bases numbered 3, after V lost 3 bases and J lost 3 bases.

This clone was seen a few times. The chain has TRBV18 and TRBJ2-7, with D possibly being TRBD1 (5 bases). The CDR3 consists of 13 residues. CDR1 KGHSH and CDR2 LQKENI come from the germline V gene. Deletions cut 10 bases from V and 4 bases from J, with 17 bases between. CDR3 bases: TGTGCCACCGCCCAGGGAAACAGGTACGAGCAGTACTTC. Its translation is CATAQGNRYEQYF.

The chain joins TRBV18 to TRBJ2-7; D is possibly TRBD1 (6 bases). Germline V gene lookup returns CDR1 KGHSH and CDR2 LQKENI. The CDR3 covers 11 residues. V gave up 6 bases and J gave up 5 bases, with 8 bases separating them. The CDR3 DNA reads TGTGCCAGCTCTGGGGGCGACGAGCAGTACTTC. This encodes CASSGGDEQYF.

Concerning this clone itself: At the DNA level, this CDR3 is encoded by other sequences in the same sample as well. The chain employs TRBV19 and TRBJ2-2; tentative D call: TRBD2 (6 bases). Germline CDR1 and CDR2: LNHDA and SQIVND (reference sequence). V lost 5 bases and J 9 bases, leaving 19 bases between the germline ends. The CDR3 consists of 15 residues. CDR3 sequence (DNA): TGTGCCAGTAGTGGCCGGTGGGACTCACCGTGGGAGCTGTTTTTT. Protein product: CASSGRWDSPWELFF.

The rearrangement uses TRBV6-5 and TRBJ2-5; 8 bases agree with TRBD1. J was trimmed by 5 bases and V by 7 bases; bases with no gene match: 9. The CDR3 contains 14 residues. CDR1 and CDR2 from the germline V gene are MNHEY and SVGAGI. CDR3: CASTRDRSRETQYF. The CDR3 DNA reads TGTGCCAGCACTCGGGACAGGTCCAGGGAGACCCAGTACTTC.

The rearrangement links TRBV19 to TRBJ2-7; D is possibly TRBD2 (5 bases). Germline CDR1 LNHDA, CDR2 SQIVND (reference sequence). V shed 3 bases and J shed 5 bases, with 11 bases lying between them. This CDR3 has 13 amino acids. This CDR3 reads CASSIGELDEQYF. The CDR3 bases are TGTGCCAGTAGTATCGGGGAACTTGACGAGCAGTACTTC.

The V and J genes are TRBV4-1 and TRBJ2-2; 11 bases align to TRBD2. Trimming cost V 1 base and J 6 bases; bases outside gene matches: 7. CDR3 length: 17 residues. The germline V gene has CDR1 MGHRA and CDR2 YSYEKL. The CDR3 coding sequence is TGCGCCAGCAGCCAAGGGTTAACTAGCGGGAGTCCCGGGGAGCTGTTTTTT. This sequence encodes CASSQGLTSGSPGELFF.

The genes are TRBV7-2 and TRBJ2-3; TRBD1 aligns across 9 bases. This CDR3 has 17 residues. Germline CDR1 is SGHTA and CDR2 is FQGNSA. With V trimmed by 5 bases and J by 4 bases, 13 bases remained unmatched. CDR3: CASSPDRGRRRADTQYF. In nucleotides, the CDR3 is TGTGCCAGCAGCCCGGACAGGGGCCGCCGTCGGGCAGATACGCAGTATTTT.

This sequence joins TRBV19 and TRBJ2-5; possible D gene TRBD2, 6 bases. This CDR3 has 15 residues. V was clipped by 5 bases and J by 5 bases, with 18 bases between them. Germline-derived CDR1 and CDR2 are LNHDA and SQIVND (reference sequence). The CDR3: CASSPGGGVPETQYF. The CDR3 DNA reads TGTGCCAGTAGTCCAGGCGGCGGGGTGCCGGAGACCCAGTACTTC.

The rearrangement joins TRBV11-3 to TRBJ1-1; TRBD1 might be the D (5 bases). V was cut by 11 bases and J by 10 bases, with 20 bases left in between. Germline CDR1 and CDR2: SGHNT and YENEEA. The CDR3 runs to 12 residues. The CDR3 coding sequence is TGTGCCGTACCGGGACTCGCCGGAGGAGCTTTCTTT. It is translated as CAVPGLAGGAFF.

This chain uses TRBV2 with TRBJ2-7, with D possibly matching TRBD2 (6 bases). V lost 6 bases, J lost 9 bases, and 18 bases lay in between. Germline V gene data show CDR1 as SNHLY and CDR2 as FYNNEI. CDR3 length equals 13 residues. The CDR3 nucleotides read TGTGCCAGCAGGCGGGACGGGCCTCAAGGGCAGTACTTC. This encodes CASRRDGPQGQYF.

The chain is built from TRBV19 and TRBJ2-7; 8 bases match TRBD2. This CDR3 is 11 amino acids long. V was clipped by 9 bases and J by 11 bases; unmatched bases: 9. Per germline, CDR1 LNHDA and CDR2 SQIVND (reference sequence). The CDR3 sequence: CASRQSGSEYF. CDR3 DNA: TGTGCCAGCCGCCAAAGCGGGAGTGAGTACTTC.